Described below is a single T cell receptor beta chain sequence and its context. Its specificity is not known. Sequencing used immunoSEQ multiplex PCR; TCRdb keeps in-frame clones, though not all of them. The sample shows about 2 million clones, approximately 95% of them seen only once. This sample is part of a study of shared clonotypes between healthy human individuals. The V end was cut by 2 bases, the J end by 5 bases, with 12 bases between. The CDR3 is 14 residues long. Germline CDR1 reads MNHEY; CDR2 reads SVGAGI. Study results and limitations: Shared clonotypes across all four donors exceeded non-shared ones in generation probability.

The TCR originated in a man younger than 35 in good health. J is TRBJ1-2 and V is TRBV6-5, with D unclear. Sequencing was done on a sample of naive CD4+ T cells sorted from blood. Documented subset: CD45RA+ positively selected. CDR3 protein: CASSYIGPGYGYTF. CDR3 in DNA: TGTGCCAGCAGTTACATTGGGCCGGGTTATGGCTACACCTTC.